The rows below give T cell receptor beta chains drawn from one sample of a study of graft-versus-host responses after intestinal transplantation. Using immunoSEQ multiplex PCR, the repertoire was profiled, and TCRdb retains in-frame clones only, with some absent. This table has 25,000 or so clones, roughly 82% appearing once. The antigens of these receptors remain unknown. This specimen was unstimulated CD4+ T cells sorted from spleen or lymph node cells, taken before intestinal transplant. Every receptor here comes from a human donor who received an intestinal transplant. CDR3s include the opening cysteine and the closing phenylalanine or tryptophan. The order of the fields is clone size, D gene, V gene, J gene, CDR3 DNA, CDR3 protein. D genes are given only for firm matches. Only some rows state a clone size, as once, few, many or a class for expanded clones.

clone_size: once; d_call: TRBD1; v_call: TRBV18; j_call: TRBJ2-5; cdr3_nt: TGTGCCAGCTCAGGGACAGGGTCCCCACAAGAGACCCAGTACTTC; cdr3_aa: CASSGTGSPQETQYF
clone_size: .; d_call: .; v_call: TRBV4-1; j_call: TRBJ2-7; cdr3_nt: TGCGCCAGCAGCCAAAATACAGGGTACGAGCAGTACTTC; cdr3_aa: CASSQNTGYEQYF
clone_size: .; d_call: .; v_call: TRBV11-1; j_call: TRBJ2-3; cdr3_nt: TGTGCCAGCAGCTTAGAAGTAGATACGCAGTATTTT; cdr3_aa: CASSLEVDTQYF
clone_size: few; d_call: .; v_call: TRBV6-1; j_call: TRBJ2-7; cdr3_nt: TGTGCCAGCAGTGTGGAGTTCTACGAGCAGTACTTC; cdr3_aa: CASSVEFYEQYF
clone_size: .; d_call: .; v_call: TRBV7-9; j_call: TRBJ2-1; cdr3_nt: TGTGCCAGCAGCTCGTCGGGACTGGATATAGTTAATGAGCAGTTCTTC; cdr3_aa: CASSSSGLDIVNEQFF
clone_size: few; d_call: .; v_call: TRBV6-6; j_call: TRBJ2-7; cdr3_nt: TGTGCCAGCAGTTTCCGGGACGAGCAGTACTTC; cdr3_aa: CASSFRDEQYF
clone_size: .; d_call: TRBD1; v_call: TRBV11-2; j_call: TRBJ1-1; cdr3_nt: TGTGCCAGCAGCTCTACAGGGGGGAACACTGAAGCTTTCTTT; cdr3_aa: CASSSTGGNTEAFF
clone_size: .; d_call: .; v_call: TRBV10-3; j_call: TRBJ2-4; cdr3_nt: TGTGCCATCAGTGCAGGGGTTCTAGCCAAAAACATTCAGTACTTC; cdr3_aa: CAISAGVLAKNIQYF
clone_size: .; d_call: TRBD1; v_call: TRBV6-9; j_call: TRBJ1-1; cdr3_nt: TGTGCCAGCAGTCTCGTACAGGGGGTAAGGACTGAAGCTTTCTTT; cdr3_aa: CASSLVQGVRTEAFF
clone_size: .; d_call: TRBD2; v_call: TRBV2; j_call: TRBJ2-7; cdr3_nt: TGTGCCAGCAGTGAAATACTAGCGGGGACCTACGAGCAGTACTTC; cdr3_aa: CASSEILAGTYEQYF
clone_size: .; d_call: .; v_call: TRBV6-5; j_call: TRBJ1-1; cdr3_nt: TGTGCCAGCAGGAAAGGGGGAGTAGACACTGAAGCTTTCTTT; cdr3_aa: CASRKGGVDTEAFF
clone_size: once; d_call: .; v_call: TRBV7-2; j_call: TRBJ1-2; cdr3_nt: TGTGCCAGCAGGCAGGGGCATGAGGACTATGGCTACACCTTC; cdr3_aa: CASRQGHEDYGYTF
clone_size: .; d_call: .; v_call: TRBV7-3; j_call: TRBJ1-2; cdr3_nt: TGTGCCAGCAGCTTAGGCCCGGGACCCTCCTATGGCTACACCTTC; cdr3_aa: CASSLGPGPSYGYTF
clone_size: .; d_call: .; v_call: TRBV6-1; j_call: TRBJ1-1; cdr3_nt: TGTGCCAGCAGACCCTACAGGGATAGCACTGAAGCTTTCTTT; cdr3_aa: CASRPYRDSTEAFF
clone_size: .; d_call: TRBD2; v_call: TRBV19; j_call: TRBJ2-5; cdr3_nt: TGTGCCAGTAGTATCCGGACTAGCGGGAAAGGAGAGACCCAGTACTTC; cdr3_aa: CASSIRTSGKGETQYF
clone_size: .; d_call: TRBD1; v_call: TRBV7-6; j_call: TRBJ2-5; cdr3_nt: TGTGCCAGCAGCATGACAGGGTTTGGAGAGACCCAGTACTTC; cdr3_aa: CASSMTGFGETQYF
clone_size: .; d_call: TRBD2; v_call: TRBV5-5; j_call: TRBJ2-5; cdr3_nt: TGTGCCAGCAGCTTTGCACGACTAGCGGGGTTTCAAGAGACCCAGTACTTC; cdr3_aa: CASSFARLAGFQETQYF
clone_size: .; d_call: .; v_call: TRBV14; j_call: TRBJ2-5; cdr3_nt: TGTGCCAGCAGCCAAAGAGGGGCGGGAAGAGAGACCCAGTACTTC; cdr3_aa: CASSQRGAGRETQYF
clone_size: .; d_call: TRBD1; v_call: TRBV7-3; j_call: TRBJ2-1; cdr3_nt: TGTGCCAGCAGCAAACTCGGGACAGGTATTATCAATGAGCAGTTCTTC; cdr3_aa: CASSKLGTGIINEQFF
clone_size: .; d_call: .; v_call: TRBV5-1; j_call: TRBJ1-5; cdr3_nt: TGCGCCAGCAGCTTGGGGGTGGGCAATCAGCCCCAGCATTTT; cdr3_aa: CASSLGVGNQPQHF
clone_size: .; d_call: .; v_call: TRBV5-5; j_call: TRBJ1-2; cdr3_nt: TGTGCCAGCAGCTTGGCGGGTCAGATTAACTATGGCTACACCTTC; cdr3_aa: CASSLAGQINYGYTF
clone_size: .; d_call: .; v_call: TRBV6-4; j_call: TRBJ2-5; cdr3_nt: TGTGCCAGCAGTGAGATCTTTGGGGGGCAGGAGACCCAGTACTTC; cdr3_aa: CASSEIFGGQETQYF
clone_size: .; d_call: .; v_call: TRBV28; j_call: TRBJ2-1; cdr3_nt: TGTGCCAGCAGTTTGGCAGGGAGATCCTACAATGAGCAGTTCTTC; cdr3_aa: CASSLAGRSYNEQFF
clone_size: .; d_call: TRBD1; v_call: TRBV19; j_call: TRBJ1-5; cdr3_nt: TGTGCCAGTAGTCTCGGATGGACAGGGGGCGGGAATCAGCCCCAGCATTTT; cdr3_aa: CASSLGWTGGGNQPQHF
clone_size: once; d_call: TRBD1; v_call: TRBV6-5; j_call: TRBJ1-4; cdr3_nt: TGTGCCAGCAGTTCCGGGACAGGGGGCGACGAAAAACTGTTTTTT; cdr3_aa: CASSSGTGGDEKLFF
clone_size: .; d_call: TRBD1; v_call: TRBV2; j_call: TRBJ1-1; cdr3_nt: TGTGCCAGCAGTGTCGGAGCCCGGACAGGGGCCCTTGTCGGCACTGAAGCTTTCTTT; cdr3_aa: CASSVGARTGALVGTEAFF
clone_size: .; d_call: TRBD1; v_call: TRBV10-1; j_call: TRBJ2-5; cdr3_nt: TGCGCCAGCGGCAACAGGGGGGAGGAGACCCAGTACTTC; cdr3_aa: CASGNRGEETQYF
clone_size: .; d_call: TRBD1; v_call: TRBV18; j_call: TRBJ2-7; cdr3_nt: TGTGCCAGCTCACCTAGCCAGGGGGCCCCCTACGAGCAGTACTTC; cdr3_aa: CASSPSQGAPYEQYF
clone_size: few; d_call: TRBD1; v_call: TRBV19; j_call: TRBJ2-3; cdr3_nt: TGTGCCAGTAGTATAGGGGGGACAGGGGGCACAGATACGCAGTATTTT; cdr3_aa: CASSIGGTGGTDTQYF
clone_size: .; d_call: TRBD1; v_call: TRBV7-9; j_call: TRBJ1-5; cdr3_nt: TGTGCCAGCAGCCCCGGGACAGGAGGCCAGCCCCAGCATTTT; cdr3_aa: CASSPGTGGQPQHF
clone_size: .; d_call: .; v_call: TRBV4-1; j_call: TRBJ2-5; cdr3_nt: TGCGCCAGCAGCCAAGCTTCAAGGAACCAAGAGACCCAGTACTTC; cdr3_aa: CASSQASRNQETQYF
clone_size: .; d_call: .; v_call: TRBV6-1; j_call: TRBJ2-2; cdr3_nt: TGTGCCAGCACTGGGAACACCGGGGAGCTGTTTTTT; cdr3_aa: CASTGNTGELFF
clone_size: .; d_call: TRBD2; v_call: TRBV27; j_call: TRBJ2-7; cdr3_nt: TGTGCCAGCAGTTTCAGGGAGGGTCCCTACGAGCAGTACTTC; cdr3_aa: CASSFREGPYEQYF
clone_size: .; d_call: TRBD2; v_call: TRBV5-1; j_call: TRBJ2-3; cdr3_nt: TGCGCCAGCAGCTTGGCCCCCGGGGGGTTAGAGGATACGCAGTATTTT; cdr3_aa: CASSLAPGGLEDTQYF
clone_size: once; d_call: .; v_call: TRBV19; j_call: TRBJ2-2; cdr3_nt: TGTGCCAGTAGTTTCGACTCTAGGAACACCGGGGAGCTGTTTTTT; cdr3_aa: CASSFDSRNTGELFF
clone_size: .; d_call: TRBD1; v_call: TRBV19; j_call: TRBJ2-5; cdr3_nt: TGTGCCAGTAGTAGGGACAGGGGCACCAGGGAGACCCAGTACTTC; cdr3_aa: CASSRDRGTRETQYF
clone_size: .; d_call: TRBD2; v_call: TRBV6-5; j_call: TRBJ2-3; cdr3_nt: TGTGCCAGCAATCCTACTAGCGGGGGTACAGATACGCAGTATTTT; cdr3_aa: CASNPTSGGTDTQYF
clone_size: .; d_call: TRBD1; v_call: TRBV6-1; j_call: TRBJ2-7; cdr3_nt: TGTGCCAGCACCACCTCCGGGACAGGTCCCTACGAGCAGTACTTC; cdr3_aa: CASTTSGTGPYEQYF
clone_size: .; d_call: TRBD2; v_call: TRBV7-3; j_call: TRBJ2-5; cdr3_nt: TGTGCCAGCAGCTTAACTAGCGGGTACCAAGGGACCCAGTACTTC; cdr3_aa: CASSLTSGYQGTQYF
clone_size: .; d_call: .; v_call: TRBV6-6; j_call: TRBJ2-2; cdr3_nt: TGTGCCAGCAGTTACCGTTGGGACGGATTCACCGGGGAGCTGTTTTTT; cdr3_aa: CASSYRWDGFTGELFF
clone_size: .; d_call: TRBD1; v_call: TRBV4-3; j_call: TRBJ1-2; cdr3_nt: TGCGCCAGCAGCCAGCCAGACAGGGAGAATGGCTACACCTTC; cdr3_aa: CASSQPDRENGYTF
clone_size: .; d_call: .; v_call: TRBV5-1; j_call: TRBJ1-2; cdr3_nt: TGCGCCAGCAGCCCTTTTGGGGGGGTCTATGGCTACACCTTC; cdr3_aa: CASSPFGGVYGYTF
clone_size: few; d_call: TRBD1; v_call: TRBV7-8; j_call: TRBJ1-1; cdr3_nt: TGTGCCAGCAGCCACCGGCCAGGGGGAAACACTGAAGCTTTCTTT; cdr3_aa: CASSHRPGGNTEAFF
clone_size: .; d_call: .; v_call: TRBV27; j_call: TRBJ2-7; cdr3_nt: TGTGCCAGCAGTTTATTGGGGGGAAGCAATTCCTACGAGCAGTACTTC; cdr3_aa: CASSLLGGSNSYEQYF
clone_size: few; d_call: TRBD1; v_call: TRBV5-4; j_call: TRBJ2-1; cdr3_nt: TGTGCCAGCAGCCCCCAGGGGACAGCCTTCTACAATGAGCAGTTCTTC; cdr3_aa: CASSPQGTAFYNEQFF
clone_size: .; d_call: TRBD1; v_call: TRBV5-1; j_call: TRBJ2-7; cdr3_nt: TGCGCCAGCAGCTTGGGAGGGACAGGGTCGTACGAGCAGTACTTC; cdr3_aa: CASSLGGTGSYEQYF
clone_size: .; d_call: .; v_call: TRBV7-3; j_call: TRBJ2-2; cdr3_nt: TGTGCCAGCAGCTTAAGGGGCACCGGGGAGCTGTTTTTT; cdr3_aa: CASSLRGTGELFF
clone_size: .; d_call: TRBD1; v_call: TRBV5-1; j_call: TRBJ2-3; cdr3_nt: TGCGCCAGCAGCTTGGAACAGGGGGCAGATACGCAGTATTTT; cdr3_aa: CASSLEQGADTQYF
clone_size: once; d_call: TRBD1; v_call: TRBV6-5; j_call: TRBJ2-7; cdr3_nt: TGTGCCAGCAGTTTACCCTCGGGACAGGGGTTGTACTTC; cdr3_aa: CASSLPSGQGLYF
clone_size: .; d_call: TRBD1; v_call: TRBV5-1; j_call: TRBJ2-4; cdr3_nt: TGCGCCAGCAGCCAACAGGGGGTTGGGAACATTCAGTACTTC; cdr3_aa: CASSQQGVGNIQYF
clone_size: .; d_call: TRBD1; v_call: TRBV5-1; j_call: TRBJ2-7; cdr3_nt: TGCGCCAGCAGCTTGGGGGGACAGTCCTACGAGCAGTACTTC; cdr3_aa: CASSLGGQSYEQYF
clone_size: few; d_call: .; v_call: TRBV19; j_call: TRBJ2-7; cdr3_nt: TGTGCCACCACCGGGACCCTTATTAGCGAGCAGTACTTC; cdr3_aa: CATTGTLISEQYF
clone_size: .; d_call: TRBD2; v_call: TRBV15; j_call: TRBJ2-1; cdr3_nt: TGTGCCACCAGCAGAGATCCCAGCGGGAGCTCCTACAATGAGCAGTTCTTC; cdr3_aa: CATSRDPSGSSYNEQFF
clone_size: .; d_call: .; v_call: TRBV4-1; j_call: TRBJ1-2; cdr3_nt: TGCGCCAGCAGCCAAGTAGGGGAGGGACGCTATGGCTACACCTTC; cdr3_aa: CASSQVGEGRYGYTF
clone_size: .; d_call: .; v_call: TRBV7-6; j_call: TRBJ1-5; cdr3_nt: TGTGCCAGCAGCTTAGGGGGGCTATATAGCAATCAGCCCCAGCATTTT; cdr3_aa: CASSLGGLYSNQPQHF